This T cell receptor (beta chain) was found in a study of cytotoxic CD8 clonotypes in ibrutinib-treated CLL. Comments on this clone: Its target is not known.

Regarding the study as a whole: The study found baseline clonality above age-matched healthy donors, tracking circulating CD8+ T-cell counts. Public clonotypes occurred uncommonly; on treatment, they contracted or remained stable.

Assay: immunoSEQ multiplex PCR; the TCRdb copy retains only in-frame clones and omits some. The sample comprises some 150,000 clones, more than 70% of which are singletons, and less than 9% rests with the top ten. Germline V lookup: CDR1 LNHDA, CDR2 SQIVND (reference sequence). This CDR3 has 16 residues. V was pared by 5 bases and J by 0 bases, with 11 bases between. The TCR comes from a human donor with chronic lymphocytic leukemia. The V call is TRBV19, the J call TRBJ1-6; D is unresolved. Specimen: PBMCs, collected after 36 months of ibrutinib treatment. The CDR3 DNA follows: TGTGCCAGTAGTGTTTCCACTAGCTCCTATAATTCACCCCTCCACTTT. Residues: CASSVSTSSYNSPLHF.